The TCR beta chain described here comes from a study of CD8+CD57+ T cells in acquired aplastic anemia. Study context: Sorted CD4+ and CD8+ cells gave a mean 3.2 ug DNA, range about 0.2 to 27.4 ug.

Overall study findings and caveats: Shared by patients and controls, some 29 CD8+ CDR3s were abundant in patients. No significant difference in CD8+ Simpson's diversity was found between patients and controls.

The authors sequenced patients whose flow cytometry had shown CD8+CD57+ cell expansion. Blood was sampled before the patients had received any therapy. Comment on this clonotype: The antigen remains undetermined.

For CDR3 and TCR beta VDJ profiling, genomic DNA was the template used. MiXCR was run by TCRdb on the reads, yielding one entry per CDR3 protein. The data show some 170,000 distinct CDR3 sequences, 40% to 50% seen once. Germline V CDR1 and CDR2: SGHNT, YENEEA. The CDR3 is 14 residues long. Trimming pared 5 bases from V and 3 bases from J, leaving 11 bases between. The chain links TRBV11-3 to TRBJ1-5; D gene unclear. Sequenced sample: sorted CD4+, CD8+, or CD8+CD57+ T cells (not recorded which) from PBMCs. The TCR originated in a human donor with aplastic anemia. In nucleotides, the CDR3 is TGTGCCAGCAGCCTACCGGGATCCAATCAGCCCCAGCATTTT. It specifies CASSLPGSNQPQHF.